The 16 T cell receptor beta chains below come from one sample, sequenced in a study of CD8 T cells in ankylosing spondylitis. General study points: A motif in TCR beta, a set of roughly 8 highly homologous variants, appeared characteristic of ankylosing spondylitis blood.

Antigens for these TCRs are unknown. TCRdb called the 5' RACE reads again in MiXCR, with one record for every CDR3 protein. The sample consists of more than 600,000 distinct CDR3 sequences, about 20% of them appearing once. Sequencing was done on a sample of blood, either unsorted or a sorted T cell fraction (not recorded which). Every receptor here comes from a male donor with ankylosing spondylitis.

This clonotype has a count of ten or more. The chain is built from TRBV12-3 or TRBV12-4 and TRBJ2-5, with D perhaps TRBD1 (6 bases). This CDR3 is 14 amino acids long. The germline V and J ends were trimmed by 5 bases and 5 bases, with 15 bases remaining between them. The CDR3 region is CASSKPLTGETQYF. CDR3 in DNA: TGTGCCAGCAGTAAGCCCCTCACAGGGGAGACCCAGTACTTC.

This clonotype was detected many times. The gene calls are TRBV10-3 and TRBJ1-1, with D maybe TRBD1 (6 bases). Deletions cut 2 bases from V and 4 bases from J, with 14 bases between. The CDR3 sequence is 15 residues long. CDR1 ENHRY and CDR2 SYGVKD come from the germline V gene. The CDR3 here is CAISELGGRVTEAFF. The CDR3 DNA sequence: TGTGCCATCAGTGAGCTGGGGGGGCGCGTCACTGAAGCTTTCTTT.

The chain joins TRBV4-1 to TRBJ2-7; TRBD1 matches 8 bases. V trimming: 5 bases; J trimming: 10 bases; junction bases outside the gene matches: 16. Looked up from germline, CDR1 is MGHRA and CDR2 is YSYEKL. This CDR3 contains 15 residues. CDR3 sequence: CASSTGPGQAGEQYF. CDR3 bases: TGCGCCAGCAGCACAGGACCGGGACAGGCAGGTGAACAGTACTTC.

Only a few counts were recorded for this clonotype. The rearrangement uses TRBV6-5 and TRBJ1-4; D gene uncertain. Trimming pared 4 bases from V and 6 bases from J, leaving 9 bases between. Germline V gives CDR1 MNHEY, CDR2 SVGAGI. The CDR3 sequence is 13 residues long. CDR3 sequence: CASSSTWDEKLFF. CDR3 nucleotide sequence: TGTGCCAGCAGTTCCACATGGGATGAAAAACTGTTTTTT.

The gene calls are TRBV4-1 and TRBJ1-2; no clear D. CDR1 and CDR2 (germline): MGHRA, YSYEKL. This CDR3 region has 12 residues. V was cut by 0 bases and J by 3 bases, with 2 bases left in between. The DNA of the CDR3 is TGCGCCAGCAGCCAAGACGACTATGGCTACACCTTC. The encoded protein is CASSQDDYGYTF.

There are a few counts of this clonotype. The gene calls are TRBV12-3 or TRBV12-4 and TRBJ1-1; D is unclear. The CDR3 consists of 16 residues. Deletions cut 3 bases from V and 3 bases from J, with 17 bases between. The chain's CDR3 is CASSFSSRGAHTEAFF. CDR3 DNA sequence: TGTGCCAGCAGTTTTTCATCTCGAGGCGCCCACACTGAAGCTTTCTTT.

This chain uses TRBV20-1 with TRBJ2-3, with 9 bases fitting TRBD1. Trimming took 1 base from V and 3 from J; bases not matched to a gene: 2. CDR1 is DFQATT and CDR2 is SNEGSKA in the germline V gene (reference sequence). This CDR3 region has 14 residues. The CDR3 nucleotides are TGCAGTGCTAGAGGGGACAGGGAAACAGATACGCAGTATTTT. Translation gives CSARGDRETDTQYF.

The table lists this clonotype with a few counts. CDR3 protein: CSAPRGAGGTEAFF. DNA of the CDR3: TGCAGTGCACCCAGGGGGGCAGGCGGGACTGAAGCTTTCTTT. V usage is TRBV20-1 and J usage is TRBJ1-1; 7 bases fit TRBD1. CDR3 length equals 14 residues. Germline assignment: CDR1 DFQATT and CDR2 SNEGSKA (reference sequence). V lost 6 bases and J lost 5; bases outside the gene matches: 12.

This clonotype was seen more than once but under ten times. The chain recombines TRBV29-1 with TRBJ2-1; 9 bases match TRBD1. The germline V gene encodes CDR1 SQVTM and CDR2 ANQGSEA. This CDR3 region has 14 residues. V dropped 7 bases and J dropped 5; count of bases not matched to a gene: 9. In DNA form, the CDR3 reads TGCAGCGCCCGTTGGACAGGGGTAAACAATGAGCAGTTCTTC. It yields the protein CSARWTGVNNEQFF.

This clonotype occurred a few times. This chain links TRBV12-3 or TRBV12-4 with TRBJ1-1; perhaps TRBD1 as D (5 bases). Trimming took 6 bases from V and 5 from J, leaving 16 bases between them. The CDR3 length is 14 residues. The CDR3 loop is CASSPDSGRTEAFF. The CDR3 DNA sequence: TGTGCCAGCAGCCCCGACAGTGGGCGAACTGAAGCTTTCTTT.

The genes are TRBV19 and TRBJ1-3, with D uncertain. This CDR3 region has 16 residues. Germline CDR1 reads LNHDA; CDR2 reads SQIVND (reference sequence). V lost 5 bases, J lost 0 bases, and 14 bases lay in between. CDR3 protein: CASSGRSGVSGNTIYF. The CDR3 DNA sequence: TGTGCCAGTAGTGGGCGGAGTGGGGTCTCTGGAAACACCATATATTTT. The variable domain in full, completed from reference TRBV19 and TRBJ1-3, reads DGGITQSPKYLFRKEGQNVTLSCEQNLNHDAMYWYRQDPGQGLRLIYYSQIVNDFQKGDIAEGYSVSREKKESFPLTVTSAQKNPTAFYLCASSGRSGVSGNTIYFGEGSWLTVV.

This clonotype was recorded many times. The chain carries TRBV5-1 and TRBJ1-2; TRBD1 aligns across 9 bases. The junction had 4 bases not matched to a gene; V was cut back by 3 bases and J by 1 base. This CDR3 has 15 amino acids. In germline, CDR1 is SGHRS, CDR2 YFSETQ. The CDR3 DNA reads as TGCGCCAGCAGCTACGACAGGGGGGGTAACTATGGCTACACCTTC. As protein: CASSYDRGGNYGYTF.

This clonotype was seen once. The J gene is TRBJ1-2, the V gene TRBV5-5; tentative D call: TRBD1 (6 bases). CDR1 SGHKS and CDR2 YYEKEE come from the germline V gene (reference sequence). The CDR3 contains 14 residues. Trimming shortened V by 2 bases and J by 8 bases, and 16 bases separated the two germline ends. CDR3 in amino acids: CASSFGVGDRGYTF. In nucleotides, the CDR3 is TGTGCCAGCAGCTTCGGCGTTGGCGACAGGGGCTACACCTTC.

The V gene is TRBV6-2 or TRBV6-3, the J gene TRBJ2-5; 7 nucleotides line up with TRBD1. The CDR3 contains 17 residues. Trimming at V came to 2 bases and at J to 3 bases, leaving 12 bases not matched to a gene. Germline lookup yields CDR1 MNHEY and CDR2 SVGEGT. CDR3 sequence reads: CASSYQRDRNAEETQYF. The CDR3 DNA reads as TGTGCCAGCAGTTACCAAAGGGACAGAAACGCCGAAGAGACCCAGTACTTC.

This clonotype was seen only a few times. The rearrangement uses TRBV28 and TRBJ2-2; the D is unclear. The V end lost 2 bases, the J end lost 5 bases, and 6 bases lay between the germline ends. This CDR3 region has 13 residues. CDR1 is MDHEN, CDR2 SYDVKM, per germline. The CDR3 region has the DNA TGTGCCAGCAGTTTAAAACTAACCGGGGAGCTGTTTTTT. It is translated as CASSLKLTGELFF. Full variable domain (missing parts from reference TRBV28 and TRBJ2-2): DVKVTQSSRYLVKRTGEKVFLECVQDMDHENMFWYRQDPGLGLRLIYFSYDVKMKEKGDIPEGYSVSREKKERFSLILESASTNQTSMYLCASSLKLTGELFFGEGSRLTVL.

In nucleotides, the CDR3 is TGTGCCAGCAGTTCAGTCAACAGGGGGCGAAAACAGCCCCAGCATTTT. Translated: CASSSVNRGRKQPQHF. This chain links TRBV28 with TRBJ1-5; 9 bases fit TRBD1. Germline values: CDR1 MDHEN, CDR2 SYDVKM. This CDR3 is 16 amino acids long. V was pared by 4 bases and J by 7 bases, with 11 bases of the junction left unmatched. Looking up the rest from reference TRBV28 and TRBJ1-5 gives the full variable domain: DVKVTQSSRYLVKRTGEKVFLECVQDMDHENMFWYRQDPGLGLRLIYFSYDVKMKEKGDIPEGYSVSREKKERFSLILESASTNQTSMYLCASSSVNRGRKQPQHFGDGTRLSIL.